The present T cell receptor (beta chain) was sequenced within a study of blood T cell repertoires in COVID-19. The CDR3 contains 14 residues. The ends lost 6 bases at V and 1 base at J; junction bases unmatched: 3. Germline CDR1 LGHNT, CDR2 FRNRAP. Original data processing: Amplified reference gene primers provided the basis for estimating nucleated cell counts. Produced via immunoSEQ multiplex PCR; TCRdb's table is partial and in-frame only. V, J and clone size derive from that table, while D and trimming were established from the DNA sequence. The sample holds about 400,000 clones, around 92% seen once.

The V gene is TRBV12-5, the J gene TRBJ2-3; TRBD1 matches at 8 bases. Sequencing input: peripheral blood. The TCR comes from a man aged 35 to 55 with acute or convalescent COVID-19. This CDR3 is CASGRGQGTDTQYF. DNA for the CDR3: TGTGCTAGTGGCCGGGGACAGGGCACAGATACGCAGTATTTT.